A single sample gave rise to the 29 T cell receptor beta chains below, sequenced in a study of OX40 agonist ivuxolimab in advanced cancers. The data were produced by immunoSEQ multiplex PCR, yet TCRdb's version contains in-frame clones alone and is incomplete. The sample lists 55,000 to 75,000 clones, 91% occurring once. The sequenced sample was CD4+ or CD8+ T cells sorted from blood, obtained in a trial of the OX40 agonist ivuxolimab. The receptors stem from an adult with an advanced solid tumor such as melanoma, head and neck, liver or kidney cancer.

The genes are TRBV11-3 and TRBJ2-5, with 8 bases matching TRBD2. This CDR3 contains 15 residues. V shed 5 bases, J shed 0 bases, and the junction held 5 bases outside the gene matches. The germline gives CDR1 SGHNT, CDR2 YENEEA. Here the CDR3 reads CASSPGGRHQETQYF. In DNA form, the CDR3 reads TGTGCCAGCAGCCCGGGGGGGCGGCACCAAGAGACCCAGTACTTC.

This chain uses TRBV4-3 with TRBJ2-1; the match to TRBD2 covers 15 bases. Germline trimming cut 3 bases from V and 8 bases from J; bases unmatched to any gene: 8. Germline lookup yields CDR1 LGHNA and CDR2 YSLEER. The CDR3 consists of 17 residues. This CDR3 is CASSHRGLAGGLDEQFF. The DNA for the CDR3 is TGCGCCAGCAGCCATAGGGGACTAGCGGGAGGTTTGGATGAGCAGTTCTTC.

This chain joins TRBV28 and TRBJ2-1, with TRBD2 identical over 7 bases. The CDR3 is made up of 16 amino acids. The germline CDR1 and CDR2 sequences are MDHEN and SYDVKM. After removal of 6 bases from V and 1 base from J, the junction contained 9 bases not matched to a gene. In DNA, the CDR3 is TGTGCCAGCAGCCCGAGCGGGGCACGTTCCTACAATGAGCAGTTCTTC. It encodes CASSPSGARSYNEQFF.

The rearrangement uses TRBV28 and TRBJ1-2; 10 bases line up with TRBD1. This CDR3 contains 14 residues. Germline V gene data show CDR1 as MDHEN and CDR2 as SYDVKM. The J segment lost 1 base and the V segment lost 11 bases, leaving 7 bases of the junction unmatched. The CDR3 sequence is CALGTGEDNYGYTF. DNA for the CDR3: TGTGCCCTCGGGACAGGGGAGGATAACTATGGCTACACCTTC.

The table lists this clone with a count of one. This rearrangement joins TRBV4-2 to TRBJ2-7; tentative D call: TRBD1 (5 bases). The V gene's germline CDR1 is LGHNA and CDR2 YNFKEQ. The CDR3 is 14 amino acids. V was clipped by 0 bases and J by 5 bases, with 11 bases between them. The DNA of the CDR3 is TGTGCCAGCAGCCAAGATAAACAGGAGAACGAGCAGTACTTC. It is translated as CASSQDKQENEQYF.

The rearrangement joins TRBV27 to TRBJ2-1, with D uncertain. V was trimmed by 6 bases and J by 15 bases, leaving 15 bases between them. Per the germline V gene, CDR1 is MNHEY and CDR2 is SMNVEV (reference sequence). The CDR3 length is 11 residues. The CDR3 loop reads CASRSMGWWFF. The DNA for the CDR3 is TGTGCCAGCAGGTCCATGGGGTGGTGGTTCTTC.

The rearrangement joins TRBV2 to TRBJ2-7, with 9 bases that match TRBD1. The CDR3 runs to 14 residues. Losses at the gene ends were 4 bases for V and 4 bases for J; bases not matched to a gene: 5. CDR1 SNHLY and CDR2 FYNNEI come from the germline V gene. The CDR3 reads CASSGADRGYEQYF. CDR3 in DNA: TGTGCCAGCAGTGGGGCGGACAGGGGTTACGAGCAGTACTTC.

The chain employs TRBV30 and TRBJ2-3; D may be TRBD2 (5 bases). V lost 0 bases and J lost 2, with 15 bases in between. The CDR3 spans 16 residues. The germline CDR1 and CDR2 sequences are GTSNPN and SVGIG (reference sequence). The CDR3 sequence: CAWSVGRASFTDTQYF. CDR3 nucleotides: TGTGCCTGGAGTGTTGGTAGGGCTAGCTTCACAGATACGCAGTATTTT.

The V call is TRBV5-1, the J call TRBJ1-1, with unresolved D. Trimming shortened V by 0 bases and J by 0 bases, and 6 bases separated the two germline ends. The CDR3 runs 14 residues. The germline CDR1 and CDR2 sequences are SGHRS and YFSETQ. As DNA, the CDR3 is TGCGCCAGCAGCTTGGGTCACATGAACACTGAAGCTTTCTTT. This sequence encodes CASSLGHMNTEAFF.

The rearrangement links TRBV6-1 to TRBJ2-7, with 7 bases fitting TRBD2. Losses at the gene ends were 4 bases for V and 4 bases for J; bases not matched to a gene: 7. This CDR3 is built from 14 residues. The germline V gene has CDR1 MNHNS and CDR2 SASEGT. For the CDR3, the DNA is TGTGCCAGCAGTGGGAGCGGGACGGGATACGAGCAGTACTTC. Its protein product is CASSGSGTGYEQYF.

This chain links TRBV28 with TRBJ2-3; tentatively, D is TRBD2 (5 bases). CDR3 length equals 14 residues. V lost 2 bases, J lost 2 bases, and 8 bases lay in between. Germline V gene data show CDR1 as MDHEN and CDR2 as SYDVKM. CDR3: CASSLTGVTDTQYF. DNA of the CDR3: TGTGCCAGCAGTTTAACCGGGGTCACAGATACGCAGTATTTT. Full variable domain (outside the CDR3, taken from reference TRBV28 and TRBJ2-3): DVKVTQSSRYLVKRTGEKVFLECVQDMDHENMFWYRQDPGLGLRLIYFSYDVKMKEKGDIPEGYSVSREKKERFSLILESASTNQTSMYLCASSLTGVTDTQYFGPGTRLTVL.

V usage is TRBV5-5 and J usage is TRBJ1-1; D is uncertain. Per germline, CDR1 SGHKS and CDR2 YYEKEE (reference sequence). The V gene lost 6 bases and the J gene lost 1 base, with 10 bases spanning the gap. The CDR3 covers 13 residues. CDR3 amino acids: CASTSYSNTEAFF. In nucleotides, the CDR3 is TGTGCCAGCACTTCGTATTCGAACACTGAAGCTTTCTTT.

This CDR3 reads CASSLFQPSGNTIYF. CDR3 DNA sequence: TGTGCCAGCAGTTTATTCCAGCCCTCTGGAAACACCATATATTTT. This chain links TRBV28 with TRBJ1-3; D not resolved. CDR1 is MDHEN, CDR2 SYDVKM, per germline. The CDR3 is 15 amino acids. Trimming shortened V by 1 base and J by 0 bases, and 7 bases separated the two germline ends.

Concerning this clone: Additional DNA sequences in this sample encode the identical CDR3. This chain connects TRBV5-4 to TRBJ2-7, with a tentative D call TRBD1 (7 bases). From germline, CDR1 is SGHNT and CDR2 YYREEE (reference sequence). This CDR3 comprises 15 residues. V was trimmed by 4 bases and J by 4 bases, leaving 18 bases between them. This chain's CDR3 is CASSPGQGGPYEQYF. The CDR3, as DNA: TGTGCCAGCAGCCCGGGCCAGGGGGGCCCTTACGAGCAGTACTTC.

This clone was observed once. The chain carries TRBV5-1 and TRBJ2-1; 15 bases line up with TRBD2. With V trimmed by 4 bases and J by 8 bases, 16 bases remained unmatched. Germline assignment: CDR1 SGHRS and CDR2 YFSETQ. This CDR3 is built from 19 residues. In DNA, the CDR3 is TGCGCCAGCAGCCCTAGGACTAGCGGGAGGGCCGAACCCCCCTATGAGCAGTTCTTC. Translation: CASSPRTSGRAEPPYEQFF.

The V call is TRBV6-1, the J call TRBJ1-4; a possible D gene is TRBD1 (5 bases). Germline CDR1 and CDR2: MNHNS and SASEGT. This CDR3 region has 15 residues. The V end was cut by 3 bases, the J end by 2 bases, with 10 bases between. CDR3 protein: CASSDPGGTNEKLFF. The CDR3, as DNA: TGTGCCAGCAGTGACCCGGGGGGGACTAATGAAAAACTGTTTTTT.

V gene TRBV11-2 combines with J gene TRBJ2-7; 7 positions match TRBD1. CDR1 and CDR2 (germline): SGHAT, FQNNGV. There are 14 residues in the CDR3. Trimming removed 4 bases from V and 3 bases from J; junction bases left unmatched: 6. This CDR3 reads CASSSRDRDYEQYF. The CDR3 bases are TGTGCCAGCAGCTCGAGGGACAGAGACTACGAGCAGTACTTC.

The V and J genes are TRBV29-1 and TRBJ1-2; D may be TRBD1 (5 bases). V lost 5 bases and J 3 bases, leaving 13 bases between the germline ends. This CDR3 has 13 residues. CDR1 and CDR2 (germline): SQVTM, ANQGSEA. CDR3 in DNA: TGCAGCGTTCAAAGGGGTGGCGACTATGGCTACACCTTC. It translates to CSVQRGGDYGYTF.

The J gene is TRBJ2-5, the V gene TRBV7-9; 10 nucleotides align to TRBD2. This CDR3 region has 17 residues. V trimming: 5 bases; J trimming: 3 bases; junction bases outside the gene matches: 12. Germline loops: CDR1 SEHNR, CDR2 FQNEAQ (reference sequence). The CDR3 here is CASSPTNPGLAKETQYF. The DNA of the CDR3 is TGTGCCAGCAGCCCAACGAACCCGGGACTAGCGAAAGAGACCCAGTACTTC.

The chain joins TRBV10-2 to TRBJ2-3; D is perhaps TRBD2 (5 bases). The germline V gene encodes CDR1 WSHSY and CDR2 SAAADI. V was cut by 0 bases and J by 7 bases, with 17 bases left in between. The CDR3 consists of 16 residues. DNA for the CDR3: TGCGCCAGCAGTGAGTCTCTAGAGGGATTCACCTATACGCAGTATTTT. Its protein is CASSESLEGFTYTQYF.

The rearrangement joins TRBV11-2 to TRBJ2-7, with 9 bases fitting TRBD2. Per germline, CDR1 SGHAT and CDR2 FQNNGV. This CDR3 is 14 amino acids long. V lost 5 bases, J lost 3 bases, and 5 bases stayed unmatched. The CDR3 spells CASSEATSGYEQYF. CDR3 DNA: TGTGCCAGCAGCGAGGCGACTAGCGGCTACGAGCAGTACTTC.

The chain employs TRBV10-1 and TRBJ2-1, with D perhaps being TRBD1 or TRBD2 (6 bases each). CDR3 length equals 14 residues. Germline CDR1 and CDR2: WNHNN and SYGVQD (reference sequence). CDR3 DNA sequence: TGCGAGCAGCGGCAGGGGAGGACGGACAATGAGCAGTTCTTC. It codes for CEQRQGRTDNEQFF.

V gene TRBV7-9 combines with J gene TRBJ2-7; D is uncertain. Deletions cut 4 bases from V and 1 base from J, with 14 bases between. The length of the CDR3 is 15 residues. Germline values: CDR1 SEHNR, CDR2 FQNEAQ (reference sequence). As DNA, the CDR3 is TGTGCCAGCAGCTCCTCAGAGTATTTATCCTACGAGCAGTACTTC. Its translation is CASSSSEYLSYEQYF.

The chain carries TRBV9 and TRBJ2-7, with 9 bases matching TRBD2. This CDR3 region has 14 residues. The V gene end was trimmed by 2 bases and the J gene end by 2 bases; junction bases not matched to a gene: 2. The V gene's germline CDR1 is SGDLS and CDR2 YYNGEE. Here the CDR3 reads CASSVASGTYEQYF. As DNA, the CDR3 is TGTGCCAGCAGCGTTGCTAGCGGGACCTACGAGCAGTACTTC. Filled out from reference TRBV9 and TRBJ2-7, the complete variable domain reads DSGVTQTPKHLITATGQRVTLRCSPRSGDLSVYWYQQSLDQGLQFLIQYYNGEERAKGNILERFSAQQFPDLHSELNLSSLELGDSALYFCASSVASGTYEQYFGPGTRLTVT.

The V call is TRBV29-1, the J call TRBJ2-3; the D gene is possibly TRBD2 (5 bases). V lost 6 bases and J lost 3, with 13 bases in between. The CDR3 is made up of 13 amino acids. Germline V gene data show CDR1 as SQVTM and CDR2 as ANQGSEA. CDR3 bases: TGCAGCGTCCACGGAGGTGTTACAGATACGCAGTATTTT. Amino acids: CSVHGGVTDTQYF.

The chain uses TRBV6-1 and TRBJ2-3; 7 positions match TRBD1. Germline trimming cut 2 bases from V and 0 bases from J; bases unmatched to any gene: 5. CDR3 length: 16 amino acids. CDR1 and CDR2 (germline): MNHNS, SASEGT. The CDR3 DNA follows: TGTGCCAGCAGTGAATCACCGGGACAGAGCACAGATACGCAGTATTTT. It encodes CASSESPGQSTDTQYF.

The gene calls are TRBV11-2 and TRBJ1-1; no firm D call. Germline V CDR1 and CDR2: SGHAT, FQNNGV. The length of the CDR3 is 14 residues. The V gene lost 2 bases and the J gene lost 4 bases, with 11 bases spanning the gap. CDR3 region: CASSLYTSRTEAFF. The CDR3 DNA sequence: TGTGCCAGCAGCTTATACACGTCTCGCACTGAAGCTTTCTTT.

The rearrangement links TRBV6-5 to TRBJ1-2; the D is unclear. V gave up 0 bases and J gave up 6 bases, with 11 bases separating them. Per germline, CDR1 MNHEY and CDR2 SVGAGI. The length of the CDR3 is 14 residues. CDR3 amino acids: CASSYSSGNNGYTF. The CDR3 DNA reads as TGTGCCAGCAGTTACTCGAGTGGGAACAATGGCTACACCTTC.

This clone was seen only once. V is TRBV4-2 and J is TRBJ2-5; 9 bases agree with TRBD1. The V gene end was trimmed by 2 bases and the J gene end by 2 bases; junction bases not matched to a gene: 12. There are 18 residues in the CDR3. CDR1 LGHNA and CDR2 YNFKEQ come from the germline V gene. CDR3 in amino acids: CASSQNRGLGRDQETQYF. The DNA for the CDR3 is TGTGCCAGCAGCCAAAACAGGGGGCTGGGACGGGATCAAGAGACCCAGTACTTC.